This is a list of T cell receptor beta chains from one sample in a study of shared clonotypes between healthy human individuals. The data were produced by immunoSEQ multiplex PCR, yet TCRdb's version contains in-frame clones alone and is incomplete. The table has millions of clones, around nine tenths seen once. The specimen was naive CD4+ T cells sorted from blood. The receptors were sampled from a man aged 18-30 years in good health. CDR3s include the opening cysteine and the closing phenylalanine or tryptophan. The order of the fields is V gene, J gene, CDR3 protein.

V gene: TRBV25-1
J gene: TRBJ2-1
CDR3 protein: CASSGTSGSNEQFF

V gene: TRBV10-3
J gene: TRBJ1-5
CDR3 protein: CATRTENNSNQPQHF

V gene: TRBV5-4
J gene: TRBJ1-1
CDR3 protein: CAPSLVGLNTEAFF

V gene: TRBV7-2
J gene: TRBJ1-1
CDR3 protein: CASSKDRALNTEAFF

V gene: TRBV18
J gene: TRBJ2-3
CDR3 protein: CASSPAWGGADTQYF

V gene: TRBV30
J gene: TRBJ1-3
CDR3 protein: CAWSVGSRDTIYF

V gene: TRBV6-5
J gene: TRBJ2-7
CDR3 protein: CASSYTSSGFYEQYF

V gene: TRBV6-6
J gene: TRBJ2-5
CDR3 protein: CASSPGTARGTQYF

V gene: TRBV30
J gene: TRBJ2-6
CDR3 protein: CAWKAPPYSGANVLTF

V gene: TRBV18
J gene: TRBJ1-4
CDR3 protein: CASSPPGPGNEKLFF

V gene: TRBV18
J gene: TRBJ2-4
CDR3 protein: CASSPTGGADIQYF

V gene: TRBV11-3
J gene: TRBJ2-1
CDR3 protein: CASSPQGTYNEQFF

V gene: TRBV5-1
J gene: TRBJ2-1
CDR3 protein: CASSPGYHEQFF

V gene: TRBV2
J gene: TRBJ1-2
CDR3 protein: CAISKNRGGTYGYTF

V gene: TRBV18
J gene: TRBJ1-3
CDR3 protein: CASSGLGMAESGNTIYF

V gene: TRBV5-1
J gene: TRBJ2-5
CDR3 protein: CASSFGSVALETQYF

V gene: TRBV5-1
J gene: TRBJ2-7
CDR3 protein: CASSSGDRVAEQYF

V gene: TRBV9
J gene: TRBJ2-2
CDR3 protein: CASSVLAGGPTGELFF

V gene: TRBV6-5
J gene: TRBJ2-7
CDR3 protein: CASSPGPHEQYF

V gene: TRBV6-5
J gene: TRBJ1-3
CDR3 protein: CASSQQGGNTIYF

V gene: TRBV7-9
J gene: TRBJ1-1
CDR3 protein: CASSPGTGGVDTEAFF

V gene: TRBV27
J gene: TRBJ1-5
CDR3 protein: CASSPSVSVLQPQHF

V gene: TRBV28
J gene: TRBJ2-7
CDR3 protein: CASRRGGKIYEQYF

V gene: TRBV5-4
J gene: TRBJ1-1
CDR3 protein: CASSQGQRSEAFF

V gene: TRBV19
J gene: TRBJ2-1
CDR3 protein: CATKEVGGQYNEQFF

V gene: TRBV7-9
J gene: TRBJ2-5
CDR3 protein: CASSSGQIETQYF

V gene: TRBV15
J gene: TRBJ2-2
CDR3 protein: CATSSPGLAGELFF

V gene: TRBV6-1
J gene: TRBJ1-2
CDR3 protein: CASRPTQGAGGYTF

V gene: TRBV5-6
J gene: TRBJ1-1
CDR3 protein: CASSLGSTGGSTEAFF

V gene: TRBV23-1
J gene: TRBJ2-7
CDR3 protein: CASSQGLPYEQYF

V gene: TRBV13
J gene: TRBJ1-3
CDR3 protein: CASSSQVLKGFTRSGNTIYF

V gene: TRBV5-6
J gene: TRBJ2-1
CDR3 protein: CASSLGLAGLNEQFF

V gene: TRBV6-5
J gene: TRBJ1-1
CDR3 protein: CASSYTGNTEAFF

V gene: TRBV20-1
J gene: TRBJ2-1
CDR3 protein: CSAILNGEQFF

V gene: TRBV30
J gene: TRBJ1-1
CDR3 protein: CAWSAGQLTEAFF

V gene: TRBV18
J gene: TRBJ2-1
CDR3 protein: CASSPFGTGVGHQQFF

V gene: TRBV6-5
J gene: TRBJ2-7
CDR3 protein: CASSAGTAAYEQYF

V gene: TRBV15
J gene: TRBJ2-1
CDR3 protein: CATSVYGAQNEQFF

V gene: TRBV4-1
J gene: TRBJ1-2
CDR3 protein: CASSHPGDSYGYTF

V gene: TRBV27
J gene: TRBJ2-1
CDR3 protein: CASRRLAGVNEQFF

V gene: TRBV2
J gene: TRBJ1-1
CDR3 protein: CASSPDLNTEAFF

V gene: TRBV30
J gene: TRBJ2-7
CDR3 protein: CAWSVRGSSSYEQYF

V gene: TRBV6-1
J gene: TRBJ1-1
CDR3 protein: CASSEVGHGFWTEAFF

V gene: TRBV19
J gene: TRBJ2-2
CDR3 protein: CASSTTGRVGELFF

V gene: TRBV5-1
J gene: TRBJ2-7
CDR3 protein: CASSPSGTSREQYF

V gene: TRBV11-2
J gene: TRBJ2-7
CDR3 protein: CASSLQGHEQYF

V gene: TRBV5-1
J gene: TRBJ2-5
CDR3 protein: CASSFSGETQYF

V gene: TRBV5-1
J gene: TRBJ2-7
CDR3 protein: CASSRGGTPSYEQYF

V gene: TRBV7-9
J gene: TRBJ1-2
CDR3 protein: CASSPVRTTGYTF

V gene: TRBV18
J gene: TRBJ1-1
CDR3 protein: CASSPQDRVEAFF

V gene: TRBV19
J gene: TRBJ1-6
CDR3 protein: CASSRGDNSPLHF

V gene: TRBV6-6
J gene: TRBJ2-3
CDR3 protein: CASSYFRVGDTDTQYF

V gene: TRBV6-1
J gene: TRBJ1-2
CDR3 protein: CASSAQQGSNYGYTF

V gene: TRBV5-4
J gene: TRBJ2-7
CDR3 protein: CASSLQTTDEQYF